These 21 T cell receptor beta chains came from one sample sequenced in a study of shared clonotypes between healthy human individuals. Only in-frame clones appear in the TCRdb table, and some are missing; sequencing was by immunoSEQ multiplex PCR. The table includes fewer than 650,000 clones, around 80% detected once. Sequencing used PBMCs. These receptors originate from a woman between 40 and 50 years old in good health. Some clones in this sample may be carry-over from other donors' samples.

This clone was seen only a few times. The rearrangement joins TRBV6-5 to TRBJ1-1; 8 bases match TRBD1. The length of the CDR3 is 14 residues. Germline assignment: CDR1 MNHEY and CDR2 SVGAGI. The junction had 7 bases not matched to a gene; V was cut back by 6 bases and J by 4 bases. The chain's CDR3 is CASRWTGYGTEAFF. The CDR3 nucleotides read TGTGCCAGCAGGTGGACAGGGTATGGCACTGAAGCTTTCTTT.

To note about this clone: It is likely a read error: a sequence one base away is far more abundant. The sample carries other DNA sequences with the same CDR3. Here the CDR3 DNA reads TGTGCCAGCAGTCTGCAGGGCACCGAAGCTTTCTTT. Protein product: CASSLQGTEAFF. This chain connects TRBV2 to TRBJ1-1, with D maybe TRBD1 (5 bases). V was cut by 5 bases and J by 8 bases, with 12 bases left in between. There are 12 residues in the CDR3. Germline CDR1 is SNHLY and CDR2 is FYNNEI.

This clone was counted ten times or more. The identical CDR3 is also encoded by other nucleotide sequences in the sample. The chain links TRBV29-1 to TRBJ1-1, with D perhaps matching TRBD1 (6 bases). CDR3 size: 14 residues. With 6 bases removed from V and 4 bases from J, the gap between germline ends came to 18 bases. Germline V CDR1 and CDR2: SQVTM, ANQGSEA. For the CDR3, the DNA is TGCAGCGTCAAAGGGGGTGCTAGAGTCACTGAAGCTTTCTTT. Its protein product is CSVKGGARVTEAFF.

The CDR3 region is CASNDLAGCEQYF. In DNA, the CDR3 is TGTGCCAGCAATGACCTAGCGGGATGCGAGCAGTACTTC. The chain combines TRBV28 with TRBJ2-7; 9 bases are shared with TRBD2. The ends lost 7 bases at V and 6 bases at J; junction bases unmatched: 7. This CDR3 is 13 amino acids long. CDR1 is MDHEN and CDR2 is SYDVKM in the germline V gene.

V usage is TRBV19 and J usage is TRBJ2-5; 8 bases match TRBD1. This CDR3 is built from 17 residues. V gave up 10 bases and J gave up 1 base; unmatched junction bases: 17. The germline V gene encodes CDR1 LNHDA and CDR2 SQIVND (reference sequence). CDR3: CATTDRGLGRVQETQYF. In nucleotides, the CDR3 is TGTGCCACCACAGACAGGGGCTTGGGGAGAGTCCAAGAGACCCAGTACTTC.

The chain combines TRBV27 with TRBJ2-7; the match to TRBD2 covers 12 bases. V was clipped by 5 bases and J by 3 bases; unmatched bases: 5. CDR1 and CDR2 from the germline V gene are MNHEY and SMNVEV (reference sequence). The CDR3 consists of 15 residues. This chain's CDR3 is CASSPGLAGLYEQYF. The CDR3 DNA reads as TGTGCCAGCAGTCCCGGACTAGCGGGACTCTACGAGCAGTACTTC.

Many counts were recorded for this clone. This CDR3 reads CASSLSRVPGGGDTQYF. DNA of the CDR3: TGTGCCAGCAGTTTATCGAGGGTTCCAGGGGGTGGAGATACGCAGTATTTT. This chain connects TRBV27 to TRBJ2-3; 7 positions match TRBD1. This CDR3 comprises 17 residues. Trimming cost V 0 bases and J 5 bases; bases outside gene matches: 11. Germline values: CDR1 MNHEY, CDR2 SMNVEV (reference sequence).

Comments on this clone: A clone one base away is much larger, so this may be a read error. Other DNA sequences in the sample encode the same CDR3. DNA for the CDR3: TGTGCCTGGAGCGTACTAGATTACGAGCAGTACTTC. This codes for CAWSVLDYEQYF. The chain recombines TRBV30 with TRBJ2-7, with TRBD2 as a possible D gene (5 bases). Germline V gives CDR1 GTSNPN, CDR2 SVGIG (reference sequence). V lost 3 bases to trimming and J lost 4 bases, with 10 bases between them. The CDR3 length is 12 residues.

This clone occurred a few times. At one of its ends the junction is not consistent with the germline gene, which may arise from a read error. This sequence joins TRBV28 and TRBJ2-5, with D perhaps given as TRBD1 or TRBD2 (5 bases each). The germline V gene has CDR1 MDHEN and CDR2 SYDVKM. The CDR3 length is 14 residues. The CDR3 is CASSSGPRRETPYF. CDR3 nucleotides: TGTGCCAGCAGTTCGGGGCCGAGAAGAGAGACCCCGTACTTC.

This clone was seen just once. This may come from a read error, since a much larger clone is one base off. Other DNA sequences of this sample code for an identical CDR3. This chain joins TRBV30 and TRBJ2-7; D might be TRBD1 (5 bases). The CDR3 contains 14 residues. Trimming removed 4 bases at V and 0 bases at J, with 13 bases between. Germline CDR1 GTSNPN, CDR2 SVGIG (reference sequence). The CDR3 DNA follows: TGTGCCTGGAAAGCAGGGCTCCTCTCCTACGAGCAGTACTTC. Amino acid sequence: CAWKAGLLSYEQYF.

The chain uses TRBV5-4 and TRBJ2-3; possibly TRBD1 or TRBD2 for D (6 bases each). The ends were cut back, 4 bases at V and 6 bases at J, with 15 bases in the middle. The CDR3 contains 14 residues. The germline gives CDR1 SGHNT, CDR2 YYREEE (reference sequence). For the CDR3, the DNA is TGTGCCAGCAGCCACAGAAGGGGGGCGGATACGCAGTATTTT. Translation gives CASSHRRGADTQYF.

This rearrangement joins TRBV28 to TRBJ2-1, with 8 bases matching TRBD1. From germline, CDR1 is MDHEN and CDR2 SYDVKM. Germline trimming cut 4 bases from V and 8 bases from J; bases unmatched to any gene: 13. The CDR3 is made up of 16 amino acids. CDR3 loop: CASSYPGGGLGHEQFF. CDR3 DNA sequence: TGTGCCAGCAGTTACCCAGGGGGCGGGTTGGGGCATGAGCAGTTCTTC.

The table lists this clone with a count of one. The CDR3 region is CSFLYNEQFF. Here the CDR3 DNA reads TGCAGTTTCCTCTACAATGAGCAGTTCTTC. The chain joins TRBV20-1 to TRBJ2-1, with no clear D. The germline V gene encodes CDR1 DFQATT and CDR2 SNEGSKA (reference sequence). This CDR3 contains 10 residues. The ends were cut back, 8 bases at V and 3 bases at J, with 5 bases in the middle.

This clone came up a few times. This chain links TRBV4-3 with TRBJ2-1, with a weak D call TRBD2 (6 bases). CDR1 LGHNA and CDR2 YSLEER come from the germline V gene. There are 13 residues in the CDR3. V was pared by 1 base and J by 14 bases, with 15 bases between. The CDR3 protein is CASSQVYGGSEFF. CDR3 bases: TGCGCCAGCAGCCAAGTCTACGGAGGGTCAGAGTTCTTC.

In its sample, this clone was seen a few times. This chain connects TRBV5-4 to TRBJ2-1; D tentatively reads TRBD1 or TRBD2 (5 bases each). The CDR3 runs 15 residues. CDR1 is SGHNT and CDR2 is YYREEE in the germline V gene (reference sequence). V gave up 5 bases and J gave up 7 bases, with 19 bases separating them. CDR3: CASRTGTEIWNEQFF. CDR3 in DNA: TGTGCCAGCAGGACTGGGACCGAGATTTGGAATGAGCAGTTCTTC.

This clone was observed many times. An end of the junction does not agree with germline; a read error may underlie this. The J gene is TRBJ2-7, the V gene TRBV28, with D possibly TRBD2 on 7 matching bases. From germline, CDR1 is MDHEN and CDR2 SYDVKM. The CDR3 extends over 11 amino acids. CDR3 region: CASRGGASPNF. In DNA form, the CDR3 reads TGTGCCAGCAGGGGGGGGGCCTCTCCGAACTTC.

This chain joins TRBV7-9 and TRBJ2-7; D call uncertain. CDR1 is SEHNR, CDR2 FQNEAQ, per germline (reference sequence). CDR3 length: 12 amino acids. V was pared by 6 bases and J by 4 bases, with 10 bases between. CDR3 in DNA: TGTGCCAGCAGTTCCGACCAATACGAGCAGTACTTC. Protein: CASSSDQYEQYF.

This chain links TRBV4-2 with TRBJ2-5; 13 bases map to TRBD2. Gene TRBJ2-7 matches the end of the DNA better, so the J call may be wrong. CDR3 length: 17 residues. Germline V gene lookup returns CDR1 LGHNA and CDR2 YNFKEQ. In nucleotides, the CDR3 is TGTGCCAGCAGCCTGAGACTAGCGGGAGGTTACTCCTACGAGCAGTACTTC. It specifies CASSLRLAGGYSYEQYF.

The CDR3 protein is CASSLGSFSGNTIYF. CDR3 DNA sequence: TGTGCCAGCAGCTTAGGGAGCTTCTCTGGAAACACCATATATTTT. The chain employs TRBV7-2 and TRBJ1-3; the D is unclear. This CDR3 is 15 amino acids long. Germline loops: CDR1 SGHTA, CDR2 FQGNSA. Trimming removed 1 base from V and 0 bases from J, with 7 bases in between.

V gene TRBV6-5 combines with J gene TRBJ2-4, with D hard to call. The CDR3 runs to 13 residues. V lost 7 bases and J 1 base, leaving 8 bases between the germline ends. Germline V gene lookup returns CDR1 MNHEY and CDR2 SVGAGI. The DNA for the CDR3 is TGTGCCAGCACACCTTCGGCCAAAAACATTCAGTACTTC. Its translation: CASTPSAKNIQYF.

The chain uses TRBV28 and TRBJ2-2; TRBD2 matches 11 bases. CDR1 is MDHEN, CDR2 SYDVKM, per germline. With V trimmed by 1 base and J by 3 bases, 10 bases remained unmatched. This CDR3 is built from 19 residues. In nucleotides, the CDR3 is TGTGCCAGCAGTTTATACCTAGCGGGAGGAAGCGTGGACACCGGGGAGCTGTTTTTT. Its translation is CASSLYLAGGSVDTGELFF.